Shown below are 16 T cell receptor beta chains from a single sample sequenced in a study of human T cells and chemical hapten exposure. Documented time point: pre-sensitization, week 0. Treatment denoted: therapeutic diphenylcyclopropenone sensitization with weekly scalp DPC. One entry per CDR3 protein, called by TCRdb with MiXCR from the RACE reads. The profile shows 380,000 or so distinct CDR3 sequences, around 5.5% of them singletons. Specimen: whole blood, collected in connection with sensitization to the hapten diphenylcyclopropenone (DPC). These receptors were collected from a woman aged 18-29 years with alopecia areata. Some clones in this sample may be carry-over from other donors' samples.

This clonotype was seen more than once but under ten times. V is TRBV12-3 or TRBV12-4 and J is TRBJ2-2; a weak D match, TRBD1 (6 bases). This CDR3 contains 15 residues. Trimming removed 6 bases from V and 0 bases from J, with 11 bases in between. CDR3 DNA: TGTGCCAGCAGACTCGGGACAACGAACACCGGGGAGCTGTTTTTT. It is translated as CASRLGTTNTGELFF.

This clonotype was counted between two and nine times. The chain recombines TRBV6-1 with TRBJ2-3; 8 bases match TRBD1. The germline V gene encodes CDR1 MNHNS and CDR2 SASEGT. CDR3 length: 13 amino acids. V dropped 6 bases and J dropped 5; count of bases not matched to a gene: 4. In DNA form, the CDR3 reads TGTGCCAGCAGGGGACAGGTAGTAGATACGCAGTATTTT. Protein product: CASRGQVVDTQYF.

This clonotype has at least ten counts. The V gene is TRBV29-1, the J gene TRBJ2-7; TRBD1 aligns across 10 bases. V lost 5 bases, J lost 1 base, and 2 bases stayed unmatched. Germline-derived CDR1 and CDR2 are SQVTM and ANQGSEA. CDR3 length: 13 amino acids. The CDR3 sequence is CSVRTGGSYEQYF. CDR3 nucleotides: TGCAGCGTTCGGACAGGGGGGTCCTACGAGCAGTACTTC.

The rearrangement joins TRBV15 to TRBJ2-7; 10 bases agree with TRBD1. The trim removed 6 bases at V and 6 bases at J, leaving 8 bases unmatched. The germline CDR1 and CDR2 sequences are LNHNV and YYDKDF (reference sequence). The CDR3 sequence is 14 residues long. CDR3 region: CATRMDRGSGEQYF. Written as DNA, the CDR3 is TGTGCCACCAGGATGGACAGGGGGTCTGGCGAGCAGTACTTC. Variable domain in full (rest from reference TRBV15 and TRBJ2-7): DAMVIQNPRYQVTQFGKPVTLSCSQTLNHNVMYWYQQKSSQAPKLLFHYYDKDFNNEADTPDNFQSRRPNTSFCFLDIRSPGLGDTAMYLCATRMDRGSGEQYFGPGTRLTVT.

CDR3 nucleotide sequence: TGTGCCAGCAACAACACCGGGACAGGGGACCACGAGCAGTACTTC. Amino acids: CASNNTGTGDHEQYF. J is TRBJ2-7 and V is TRBV27, with 10 bases aligning to TRBD1. The CDR3 has 15 amino acids. Germline V lookup: CDR1 MNHEY, CDR2 SMNVEV (reference sequence). Germline trimming cut 7 bases from V and 5 bases from J; bases unmatched to any gene: 11.

This clonotype was recorded a few times. The genes are TRBV19 and TRBJ2-1; D may be TRBD2 (5 bases). This CDR3 has 13 residues. The germline V and J ends were trimmed by 1 base and 10 bases, with 11 bases remaining between them. Looked up from germline, CDR1 is LNHDA and CDR2 is SQIVND (reference sequence). The CDR3 nucleotides read TGTGCCAGTAGTATAGGCGGGTCGGGGGAGCAGTTCTTC. Translation: CASSIGGSGEQFF.

This clonotype has just a few counts. The chain combines TRBV24-1 with TRBJ1-1; 7 nucleotides agree with TRBD1. The CDR3 is 14 residues long. From germline, CDR1 is KGHDR and CDR2 SFDVKD. Trimming cost V 1 base and J 11 bases; bases outside gene matches: 9. CDR3 residues: CATSDFMSLQGAFF. The CDR3 DNA is TGTGCCACCAGTGATTTTATGTCCTTACAGGGGGCTTTCTTT.

This clonotype was seen at least ten times. The rearrangement links TRBV28 to TRBJ2-3, with 8 positions matching TRBD1. CDR1 MDHEN and CDR2 SYDVKM come from the germline V gene. CDR3 size: 20 residues. Unmatched junction bases numbered 16, after V lost 1 base and J lost 1 base. CDR3 region: CASSLSTGAGGEFRTDTQYF. Written as DNA, the CDR3 is TGTGCCAGCAGTTTATCCACCGGGGCAGGGGGCGAATTCCGCACAGATACGCAGTATTTT.

V and J are TRBV6-6 and TRBJ1-6; D is unresolved. This CDR3 has 13 residues. The germline V and J ends were trimmed by 6 bases and 7 bases, with 10 bases remaining between them. Germline assignment: CDR1 MNHNY and CDR2 SVGAGI (reference sequence). In DNA, the CDR3 is TGTGCCAGCAGAGGCTCAGTCAATTCACCCCTCCACTTT. Amino acids: CASRGSVNSPLHF.

This clonotype has only a few counts. The J gene is TRBJ1-1, the V gene TRBV2, with a tentative D call TRBD1 (5 bases). Germline V gene sequence: CDR1 SNHLY, CDR2 FYNNEI. This CDR3 is built from 18 residues. The V end was cut by 3 bases, the J end by 7 bases, with 27 bases between. CDR3 coding DNA: TGTGCCAGCAGTGATCTAAAGTCTCCGGGGCCCGGTCTTGGTGAAGCTTTCTTT. It specifies CASSDLKSPGPGLGEAFF.

This clonotype was found a few times. The genes are TRBV6-6 and TRBJ1-4, with D unclear. Germline CDR1 reads MNHNY; CDR2 reads SVGAGI (reference sequence). This CDR3 contains 13 residues. V shed 7 bases and J shed 4 bases, with 10 bases lying between them. The CDR3 DNA reads as TGTGCCAGCAATACCGGGAGTAATGAAAAACTGTTTTTT. It translates to CASNTGSNEKLFF.

This clonotype has at least ten counts. The gene calls are TRBV5-1 and TRBJ1-1, with TRBD1 matching 8 bases. The junction had 7 bases not matched to a gene; V was cut back by 0 bases and J by 0 bases. The germline V gene encodes CDR1 SGHRS and CDR2 YFSETQ. The CDR3 covers 17 residues. CDR3 DNA: TGCGCCAGCAGCTTGGGACCTGTGGACAGGGTGAACACTGAAGCTTTCTTT. Its protein is CASSLGPVDRVNTEAFF.

DNA of the CDR3: TGTGCCAGCATGGGGACTGGGGCCAACGTCCTGACTTTC. Translation: CASMGTGANVLTF. The rearrangement links TRBV2 to TRBJ2-6; D ambiguous. The CDR3 loop spans 13 amino acids. V lost 7 bases and J lost 2, with 6 bases in between. In germline, CDR1 is SNHLY, CDR2 FYNNEI.

The rearrangement joins TRBV28 to TRBJ2-7; TRBD1 is a possible D gene (6 bases). CDR1 MDHEN and CDR2 SYDVKM come from the germline V gene. Trimming left V 6 bases short and J 0 bases short, with 18 bases between. The CDR3 runs 16 residues. Written as DNA, the CDR3 is TGTGCCAGCAGACCCTCCGGGACAAAAAGCTCCTACGAGCAGTACTTC. Translating it yields CASRPSGTKSSYEQYF.

This clonotype was detected many times. This rearrangement joins TRBV14 to TRBJ1-1, with TRBD1 as a possible D gene (5 bases). This CDR3 contains 13 residues. Germline V gene lookup returns CDR1 SGHDN and CDR2 FVKESK. Deletions cut 8 bases from V and 5 bases from J, with 15 bases between. The CDR3 DNA is TGTGCCAGCTCCCGGGGGTTGGATACTGAAGCTTTCTTT. Its translation: CASSRGLDTEAFF.

This clonotype has a count of ten or more. The V call is TRBV5-1, the J call TRBJ1-4; D unresolved. The CDR3 spans 14 residues. The V end lost 3 bases, the J end lost 0 bases, and 6 bases lay between the germline ends. CDR1 and CDR2 (germline): SGHRS, YFSETQ. CDR3 nucleotides: TGCGCCAGCAGCTCGGCATCAACTAATGAAAAACTGTTTTTT. The encoded protein is CASSSASTNEKLFF.